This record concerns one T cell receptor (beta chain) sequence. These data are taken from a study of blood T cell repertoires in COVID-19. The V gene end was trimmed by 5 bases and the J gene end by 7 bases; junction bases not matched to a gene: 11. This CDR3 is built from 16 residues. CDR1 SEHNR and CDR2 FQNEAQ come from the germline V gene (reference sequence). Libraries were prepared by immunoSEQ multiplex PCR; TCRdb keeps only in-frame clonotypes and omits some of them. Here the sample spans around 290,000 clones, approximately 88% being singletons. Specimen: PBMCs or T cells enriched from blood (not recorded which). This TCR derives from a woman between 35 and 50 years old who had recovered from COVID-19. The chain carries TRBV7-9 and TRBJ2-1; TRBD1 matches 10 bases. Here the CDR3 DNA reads TGTGCCAGCAGCCCGAAATACCGGGACAGGGGTAATGAGCAGTTCTTC. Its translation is CASSPKYRDRGNEQFF.